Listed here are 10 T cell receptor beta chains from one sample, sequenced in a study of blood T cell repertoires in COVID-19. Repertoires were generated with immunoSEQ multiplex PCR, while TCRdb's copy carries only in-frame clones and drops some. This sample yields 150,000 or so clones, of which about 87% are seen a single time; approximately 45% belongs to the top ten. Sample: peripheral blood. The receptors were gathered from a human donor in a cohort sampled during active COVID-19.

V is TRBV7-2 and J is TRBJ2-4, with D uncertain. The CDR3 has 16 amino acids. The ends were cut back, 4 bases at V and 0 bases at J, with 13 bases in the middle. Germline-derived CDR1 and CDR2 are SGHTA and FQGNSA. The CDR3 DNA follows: TGTGCCAGCAGCTCCCTTACTGCTCTAGCCAAAAACATTCAGTACTTC. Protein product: CASSSLTALAKNIQYF. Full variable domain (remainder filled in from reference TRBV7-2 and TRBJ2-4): GAGVSQSPSNKVTEKGKDVELRCDPISGHTALYWYRQSLGQGLEFLIYFQGNSAPDKSGLPSDRFSAERTGGSVSTLTIQRTQQEDSAVYLCASSSLTALAKNIQYFGAGTRLSVL.

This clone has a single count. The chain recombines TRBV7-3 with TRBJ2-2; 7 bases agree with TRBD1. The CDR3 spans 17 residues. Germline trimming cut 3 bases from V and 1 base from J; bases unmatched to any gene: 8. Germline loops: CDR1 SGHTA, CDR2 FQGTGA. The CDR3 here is CASSFGTEEGNTGELFF. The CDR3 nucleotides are TGTGCCAGCAGCTTCGGGACAGAAGAAGGGAACACCGGGGAGCTGTTTTTT.

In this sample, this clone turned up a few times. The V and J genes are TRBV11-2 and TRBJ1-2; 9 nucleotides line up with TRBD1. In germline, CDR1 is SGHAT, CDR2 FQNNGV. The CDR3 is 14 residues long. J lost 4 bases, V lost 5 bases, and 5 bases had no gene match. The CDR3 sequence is CASSAQGASYGYTF. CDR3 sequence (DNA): TGTGCCAGCAGCGCACAGGGGGCGAGCTATGGCTACACCTTC.

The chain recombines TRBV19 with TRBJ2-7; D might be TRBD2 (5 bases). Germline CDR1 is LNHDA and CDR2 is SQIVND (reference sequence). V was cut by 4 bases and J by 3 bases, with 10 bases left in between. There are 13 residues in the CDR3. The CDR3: CASSRGLGYEQYF. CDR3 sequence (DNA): TGTGCCAGTAGTAGAGGACTTGGCTACGAGCAGTACTTC.

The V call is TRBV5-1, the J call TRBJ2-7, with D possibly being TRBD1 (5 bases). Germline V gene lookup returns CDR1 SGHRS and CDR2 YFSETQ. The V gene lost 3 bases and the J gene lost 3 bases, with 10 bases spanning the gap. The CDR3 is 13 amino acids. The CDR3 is CASSSDIFYEQYF. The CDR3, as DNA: TGCGCCAGCAGCTCGGACATTTTCTACGAGCAGTACTTC. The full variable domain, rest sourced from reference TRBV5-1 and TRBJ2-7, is KAGVTQTPRYLIKTRGQQVTLSCSPISGHRSVSWYQQTPGQGLQFLFEYFSETQRNKGNFPGRFSGRQFSNSRSEMNVSTLELGDSALYLCASSSDIFYEQYFGPGTRLTVT.

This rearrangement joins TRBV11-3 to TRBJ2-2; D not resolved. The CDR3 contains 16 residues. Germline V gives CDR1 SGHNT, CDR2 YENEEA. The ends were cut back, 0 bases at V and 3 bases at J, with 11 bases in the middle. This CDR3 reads CASSLDPVLDTGELFF. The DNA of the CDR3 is TGTGCCAGCAGCTTAGATCCGGTGTTGGACACCGGGGAGCTGTTTTTT. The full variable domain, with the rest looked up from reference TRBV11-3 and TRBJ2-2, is EAGVVQSPRYKIIEKKQPVAFWCNPISGHNTLYWYLQNLGQGPELLIRYENEEAVDDSQLPKDRFSAERLKGVDSTLKIQPAELGDSAVYLCASSLDPVLDTGELFFGEGSRLTVL.

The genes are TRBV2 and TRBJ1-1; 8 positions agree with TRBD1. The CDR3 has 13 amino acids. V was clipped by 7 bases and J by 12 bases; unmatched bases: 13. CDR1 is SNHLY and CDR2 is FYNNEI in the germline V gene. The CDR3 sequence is CASNSRQGAFSFF. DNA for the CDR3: TGTGCCAGCAATTCTCGGCAGGGGGCTTTTTCTTTCTTT.

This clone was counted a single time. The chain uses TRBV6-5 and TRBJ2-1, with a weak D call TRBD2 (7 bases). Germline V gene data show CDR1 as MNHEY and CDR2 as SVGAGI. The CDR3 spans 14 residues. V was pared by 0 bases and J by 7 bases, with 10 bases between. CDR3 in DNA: TGTGCCAGCAGTTACTCACAGGGAGGGAATGAGCAGTTCTTC. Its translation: CASSYSQGGNEQFF.

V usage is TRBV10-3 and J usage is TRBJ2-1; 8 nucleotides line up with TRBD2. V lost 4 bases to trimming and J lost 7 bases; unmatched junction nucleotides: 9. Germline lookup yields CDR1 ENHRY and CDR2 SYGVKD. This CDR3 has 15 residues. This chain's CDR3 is CAISGVAGNGNEQFF. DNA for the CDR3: TGTGCCATCAGTGGGGTAGCGGGAAATGGGAATGAGCAGTTCTTC.

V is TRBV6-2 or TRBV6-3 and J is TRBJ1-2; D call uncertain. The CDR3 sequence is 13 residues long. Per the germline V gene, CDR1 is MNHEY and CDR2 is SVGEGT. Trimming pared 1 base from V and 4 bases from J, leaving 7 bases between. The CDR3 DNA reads TGTGCCAGCAGTTACTTACAGCTCTATGGCTACACCTTC. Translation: CASSYLQLYGYTF.